The 9 T cell receptor beta chains in this list originate from one sample, sequenced in a study of beta chain features in type 1 diabetes. Expressed TCRB transcripts were sequenced because the entire RNA isolate underwent reverse transcription. Assay: immunoSEQ multiplex PCR; the TCRdb copy retains only in-frame clones and omits some. The data contain 300,000 to 400,000 clones, approximately 10% of them singletons. Material: naive CD4+ T cells from blood. The receptor set was obtained from a young woman in good health.

This clone was counted only a few times. V and J are TRBV7-9 and TRBJ2-2, with 11 nucleotides matching TRBD2. J was trimmed by 7 bases and V by 5 bases; bases with no gene match: 6. Germline V gene lookup returns CDR1 SEHNR and CDR2 FQNEAQ (reference sequence). CDR3 length: 15 amino acids. CDR3 nucleotide sequence: TGTGCCAGCAGCGTGGGACTAGCGGTCAACGGGGAGCTGTTTTTT. Translated: CASSVGLAVNGELFF.

The sample holds a few counts of this clone. The chain combines TRBV4-2 with TRBJ1-2; the match to TRBD1 covers 9 bases. The CDR3 contains 15 residues. With V trimmed by 3 bases and J by 1 base, 3 bases remained unmatched. The germline CDR1 and CDR2 sequences are LGHNA and YNFKEQ. CDR3 sequence: CASSQGTGINYGYTF. The CDR3 DNA reads as TGTGCCAGCAGCCAGGGGACAGGGATTAACTATGGCTACACCTTC.

In this sample, this clone turned up a few times. This chain joins TRBV27 and TRBJ2-6, with D unclear. Germline CDR1 is MNHEY and CDR2 is SMNVEV (reference sequence). V lost 0 bases and J 0 bases, leaving 12 bases between the germline ends. The CDR3 consists of 18 residues. CDR3 sequence: CASSLSAGLASGANVLTF. CDR3 nucleotide sequence: TGTGCCAGCAGTTTATCGGCTGGGCTGGCCTCTGGGGCCAACGTCCTGACTTTC.

This clone has only a few counts. The J gene is TRBJ1-1, the V gene TRBV25-1; D remains ambiguous. Looked up from germline, CDR1 is MGHDK and CDR2 is SYGVNS. Trimming removed 4 bases at V and 4 bases at J, with 16 bases between. The CDR3 totals 15 residues. The CDR3 spells CASSGIGGGSTEAFF. The CDR3, as DNA: TGTGCCAGCAGTGGAATTGGTGGAGGGAGCACTGAAGCTTTCTTT.

The rearrangement uses TRBV5-1 and TRBJ2-5; 8 bases line up with TRBD1. V lost 5 bases, J lost 7 bases, and 13 bases stayed unmatched. The CDR3 is made up of 15 amino acids. Germline CDR1 and CDR2: SGHRS and YFSETQ. The CDR3 DNA sequence: TGCGCCAGCAGTCAGAACAGGGGGTTTTACGTGACCCAGTACTTC. It yields the protein CASSQNRGFYVTQYF.

The sample holds a few counts of this clone. The chain links TRBV28 to TRBJ2-5; 13 bases map to TRBD2. CDR3 size: 16 residues. CDR1 MDHEN and CDR2 SYDVKM come from the germline V gene. Trimming cost V 6 bases and J 5 bases; bases outside gene matches: 9. The CDR3 spells CASRTGLAGFGETQYF. CDR3 nucleotide sequence: TGTGCCAGCAGAACGGGACTAGCGGGATTCGGGGAGACCCAGTACTTC.

V is TRBV7-3 and J is TRBJ2-1, with TRBD2 as a possible D gene (5 bases). Germline values: CDR1 SGHTA, CDR2 FQGTGA. There are 13 residues in the CDR3. The V end was cut by 4 bases, the J end by 13 bases, with 17 bases between. The CDR3 bases are TGTGCCAGCAGCTCCTCTCGGCGAGCGGCTCAGTTCTTC. It encodes CASSSSRRAAQFF.

J is TRBJ1-2 and V is TRBV18; 9 bases line up with TRBD1. Germline V gene sequence: CDR1 KGHSH, CDR2 LQKENI. The CDR3 spans 16 residues. Losses at the gene ends were 3 bases for V and 4 bases for J; bases not matched to a gene: 9. The CDR3 reads CASSPSGTGPLYGYTF. The DNA of the CDR3 is TGTGCCAGCTCACCTAGCGGGACAGGGCCCCTCTATGGCTACACCTTC.

This chain uses TRBV7-2 with TRBJ1-4; 7 bases map to TRBD1. With V trimmed by 4 bases and J by 5 bases, 7 bases remained unmatched. This CDR3 is built from 15 residues. From germline, CDR1 is SGHTA and CDR2 FQGNSA. Here the CDR3 DNA reads TGTGCCAGCAGCTCAGCAGGGGGTGCGAATGAAAAACTGTTTTTT. Its protein is CASSSAGGANEKLFF.